Listed here are 18 T cell receptor beta chains from one sample, sequenced in a study of cytomegalovirus exposure and HLA in healthy donors. TCRdb's table, derived via immunoSEQ multiplex PCR, lists solely in-frame clones and lacks some. The sample lists around 150,000 clones, less than 95% occurring once. Sample: PBMCs. These receptors all stem from a young woman in good health and CMV-seropositive.

CDR3 region: CASRDGQGASGANVLTF. In DNA, the CDR3 is TGCGCCAGCAGGGATGGACAGGGGGCGTCGGGGGCCAACGTCCTGACTTTC. The genes are TRBV5-1 and TRBJ2-6; 11 bases are a match to TRBD1. Losses at the gene ends were 5 bases for V and 4 bases for J; bases not matched to a gene: 8. In germline, CDR1 is SGHRS, CDR2 YFSETQ. The CDR3 is made up of 17 amino acids.

The chain carries TRBV28 and TRBJ2-3; 12 nucleotides agree with TRBD2. The CDR3 length is 16 residues. Looked up from germline, CDR1 is MDHEN and CDR2 is SYDVKM. Unmatched junction bases numbered 5, after V lost 3 bases and J lost 4 bases. CDR3 in amino acids: CASSFGLAGGPDTQYF. DNA for the CDR3: TGTGCCAGCAGTTTCGGTCTAGCGGGAGGGCCAGATACGCAGTATTTT.

This clone occurred a few times. V usage is TRBV30 and J usage is TRBJ2-7; D is undetermined. CDR1 is GTSNPN, CDR2 SVGIG, per germline (reference sequence). This CDR3 is 14 amino acids long. The V gene lost 5 bases and the J gene lost 6 bases, with 20 bases spanning the gap. CDR3: CAWGTTAEYSEQYF. The CDR3 DNA reads TGTGCCTGGGGTACTACGGCAGAGTATAGCGAGCAGTACTTC.

The V and J genes are TRBV7-2 and TRBJ2-5, with TRBD2 matching 16 bases. CDR3 length equals 16 residues. Unmatched junction bases numbered 5, after V lost 8 bases and J lost 2 bases. CDR1 is SGHTA, CDR2 FQGNSA, per germline. The CDR3 here is CASAPGLAGGQETQYF. The CDR3 coding sequence is TGTGCCAGCGCCCCGGGACTAGCGGGGGGGCAAGAGACCCAGTACTTC.

V and J are TRBV28 and TRBJ2-7, with 12 bases lining up with TRBD2. The length of the CDR3 is 15 residues. Looked up from germline, CDR1 is MDHEN and CDR2 is SYDVKM. J lost 6 bases, V lost 5 bases, and 8 bases had no gene match. CDR3 in DNA: TGTGCCAGCAGTATCACTAGCGGGAGGCCGGGCGAGCAGTACTTC. It translates to CASSITSGRPGEQYF.

The V gene is TRBV7-6, the J gene TRBJ2-7; 9 nucleotides agree with TRBD1. Unmatched junction bases numbered 9, after V lost 1 base and J lost 2 bases. Germline V CDR1 and CDR2: SGHVS, FNYEAQ. The CDR3 has 17 amino acids. The CDR3 nucleotides read TGTGCCAGCAGCTTAGGGTCCGGGACAGGGATCCCCTACGAGCAGTACTTC. This translates into CASSLGSGTGIPYEQYF.

This clone was detected once. The V gene is TRBV7-8, the J gene TRBJ2-7; TRBD2 might be the D (7 bases). Germline CDR1 SGHVS, CDR2 FQNEAQ. The CDR3 runs to 16 residues. Deletions cut 5 bases from V and 3 bases from J, with 20 bases between. CDR3 nucleotide sequence: TGTGCCAGCAGCCGACTAAGGGGGGGCCAAGACTACGAGCAGTACTTC. This translates into CASSRLRGGQDYEQYF.

This sequence joins TRBV5-1 and TRBJ1-1, with 8 bases that match TRBD1. The ends lost 0 bases at V and 4 bases at J; junction bases unmatched: 5. CDR1 SGHRS and CDR2 YFSETQ come from the germline V gene. This CDR3 spans 15 amino acids. CDR3 region: CASSLAGQGATEAFF. The CDR3 DNA sequence: TGCGCCAGCAGCTTGGCCGGGCAGGGGGCCACTGAAGCTTTCTTT.

This sequence joins TRBV29-1 and TRBJ2-1, with 8 bases lining up with TRBD2. The CDR3 extends over 16 amino acids. Germline lookup yields CDR1 SQVTM and CDR2 ANQGSEA. J gave up 6 bases and V 3 bases, and 13 bases lay outside the gene matches. The CDR3: CSVEGLMTSARNEQFF. CDR3 bases: TGCAGCGTTGAGGGACTAATGACTAGCGCCCGCAATGAGCAGTTCTTC.

In regard to this clone: Other DNA sequences within the sample encode an identical CDR3. The chain carries TRBV5-1 and TRBJ1-1, with D possibly TRBD1 on 5 matching bases. CDR1 and CDR2 from the germline V gene are SGHRS and YFSETQ. The CDR3 is made up of 13 amino acids. Deletions cut 1 base from V and 1 base from J, with 5 bases between. DNA for the CDR3: TGCGCCAGCAGCTTGACAGGGAACACTGAAGCTTTCTTT. Protein sequence: CASSLTGNTEAFF.

The J gene is TRBJ1-2, the V gene TRBV28, with TRBD1 matching over 7 bases. Germline assignment: CDR1 MDHEN and CDR2 SYDVKM. This CDR3 comprises 16 residues. Trimming at V came to 0 bases and at J to 12 bases, leaving 16 bases not matched to a gene. For the CDR3, the DNA is TGTGCCAGCAGTTTATGGCCAGAAACGGGAAGGGGGCGGAACACCTTC. It is translated as CASSLWPETGRGRNTF.

The rearrangement uses TRBV6-5 and TRBJ1-3, with D possibly matching TRBD1 (6 bases). Germline V gene data show CDR1 as MNHEY and CDR2 as SVGAGI. The CDR3 consists of 16 residues. The germline V and J ends were trimmed by 2 bases and 1 base, with 12 bases remaining between them. CDR3 in amino acids: CASSYRRDTSGNTIYF. The CDR3 DNA reads TGTGCCAGCAGTTACCGACGGGACACTTCTGGAAACACCATATATTTT.

V gene TRBV4-2 combines with J gene TRBJ2-1; TRBD2 matches at 9 bases. V gave up 0 bases and J gave up 7 bases; unmatched junction bases: 10. Germline CDR1 is LGHNA and CDR2 is YNFKEQ. The CDR3 contains 17 residues. The CDR3 bases are TGTGCCAGCAGCCAAGAGAATAGAGGGACTAGCAATAATGAGCAGTTCTTC. Translated, it gives CASSQENRGTSNNEQFF.

The chain has TRBV28 and TRBJ2-7; 7 bases fit TRBD2. Trimming took 5 bases from V and 1 from J; bases not matched to a gene: 17. This CDR3 contains 18 residues. Per germline, CDR1 MDHEN and CDR2 SYDVKM. The CDR3 DNA reads as TGTGCCAGCAGTCCCAACCCCCTCGCTAGCGGTCTGTCCTACGAGCAGTACTTC. It translates to CASSPNPLASGLSYEQYF.

The genes are TRBV5-6 and TRBJ2-3; maybe TRBD2 (6 bases). V lost 0 bases, J lost 3 bases, and 11 bases lay in between. Per germline, CDR1 SGHDT and CDR2 YYEEEE. The CDR3 is 15 residues long. The chain's CDR3 is CASSLVGTLTDTQYF. The CDR3 DNA follows: TGTGCCAGCAGCTTGGTAGGGACTCTTACAGATACGCAGTATTTT.

The chain couples TRBV19 to TRBJ1-1, with TRBD1 identical over 8 bases. Germline loops: CDR1 LNHDA, CDR2 SQIVND (reference sequence). The junction had 7 bases not matched to a gene; V was cut back by 6 bases and J by 4 bases. This CDR3 spans 14 amino acids. The CDR3 coding sequence is TGTGCCAGTAGGCCGGACAGGGTACTCACTGAAGCTTTCTTT. Amino acid sequence: CASRPDRVLTEAFF.

This clone came up many times. The CDR3 region is CASSLAGGKGYGYTF. The CDR3 DNA follows: TGTGCCAGCAGCTTAGCCGGAGGGAAAGGCTATGGCTACACCTTC. V usage is TRBV7-9 and J usage is TRBJ1-2, with D unclear. CDR3 length: 15 residues. Trimming stripped 0 bases from V and 4 bases from J, with 12 bases between. Germline CDR1 SEHNR, CDR2 FQNEAQ (reference sequence).

CDR3 bases: TGTGCCAGCAGCCAATCAGAGGGGGCGGGTTACGAGCAGTACTTC. It translates to CASSQSEGAGYEQYF. This chain joins TRBV11-2 and TRBJ2-7; 7 nucleotides match TRBD1. Germline values: CDR1 SGHAT, CDR2 FQNNGV. V dropped 5 bases and J dropped 4; count of bases not matched to a gene: 11. CDR3 length equals 15 residues.